This T cell receptor beta chain was retrieved from a study of OX40 agonist ivuxolimab in advanced cancers. The overall study: Patients were treated with intravenous ivuxolimab, dosed at 0.01 to 10 mg/kg and infused every 2 weeks. Dose-escalation patients suffered from hepatocellular carcinoma, melanoma, renal cell or head and neck cancer.

Assay: immunoSEQ multiplex PCR; the TCRdb copy retains only in-frame clones and omits some. The sample yields 75,000 to 100,000 clones, under 85% seen once. V lost 0 bases, J lost 1 base, and 7 bases lay in between. CDR3 length equals 14 residues. Germline V lookup: CDR1 SGDLS, CDR2 YYNGEE. This sequence joins TRBV9 and TRBJ2-5; D perhaps matches TRBD1 (5 bases). The material sequenced was CD4+ or CD8+ T cells sorted from blood, taken in a trial of the OX40 agonist ivuxolimab. The TCR was taken from an adult with an advanced solid tumor such as melanoma, head and neck, liver or kidney cancer. For the CDR3, the DNA is TGTGCCAGCAGCGTAGGACAGCGCCAAGAGACCCAGTACTTC. It is translated as CASSVGQRQETQYF.